A selection of T cell receptor beta chains follows, all from one sample in a study of cytomegalovirus exposure and HLA in healthy donors. Here immunoSEQ multiplex PCR was the method, and the copy in TCRdb shows in-frame clones only, minus some. This table has 150,000 to 200,000 clones, roughly 73% appearing once. Sequencing was carried out using PBMCs. The receptors were gathered from a male donor in good health and CMV-seronegative. Both conserved end residues are part of each CDR3. D genes are given only for firm matches. Clone size appears in some rows only: once, few, many, or a class for an expanded clone.

>TRBV6-1|TRBD1|-|TRBJ2-1
TGTGCCAGCAGGAAGCGGACAGGGGGGTACAATGAGCAGTTCTTC
CASRKRTGGYNEQFF
>TRBV27|TRBD1|-|TRBJ1-4
TGTGCCAGCAGTTTAGTAACAGGGGGGAATGAAAAACTGTTTTTT
CASSLVTGGNEKLFF
>TRBV9|TRBD1|few|TRBJ2-1
TGTGCCAGCAGCTTTCCAGACAGGGGAGTTGGTAATGAGCAGTTCTTC
CASSFPDRGVGNEQFF
>TRBV7-2|TRBD1|once|TRBJ2-7
TGTGCCAGCAGGGCGACAGGGCCCGAGCAGTACTTC
CASRATGPEQYF
>TRBV2|-|-|TRBJ1-6
TGTGCCAGCAGTTCTCAGGCAAAGGGGTATAATTCACCCCTCCACTTT
CASSSQAKGYNSPLHF
>TRBV19|TRBD1|-|TRBJ2-7
TGTGCCAGTAGTACCCGACAGGGCTCCTACGAGCAGTACTTC
CASSTRQGSYEQYF
>TRBV7-7|-|-|TRBJ1-6
TGTGCCAGCAGCTTAGGCTCCCCAGGGGACTCACCCCTCCACTTT
CASSLGSPGDSPLHF
>TRBV7-3|TRBD1|few|TRBJ1-6
TGTGCCAGCAGCTTACAGGGGGCTGATTCACCCCTCCACTTT
CASSLQGADSPLHF
>TRBV5-4|-|-|TRBJ2-6
TGTGCCAGCAGCTTCCTCTCTGGGGCCAACGTCCTGACTTTC
CASSFLSGANVLTF
>TRBV12-5|-|once|TRBJ1-5
TGTGCTAGTGGTTGGGAGCTATATAGCAATCAGCCCCAGCATTTT
CASGWELYSNQPQHF
>TRBV4-3|TRBD1|few|TRBJ2-7
TGCGCCAGCAGCCAAGCCGGGACAGGGGGCGAGCAGTACTTC
CASSQAGTGGEQYF
>TRBV7-9|TRBD1|-|TRBJ1-2
TGTGCCAGCAGTTCAGGGGGTGACTATGGCTACACCTTC
CASSSGGDYGYTF
>TRBV27|-|-|TRBJ2-7
TGTGCCAGCAGTTTTGACGGTAGCTCCTACGAGCAGTACTTC
CASSFDGSSYEQYF
>TRBV7-3|TRBD2|-|TRBJ2-1
TGTGCCAGCAGCCCCGACCATCTAGCGGGGCTCAATGAGCAGTTCTTC
CASSPDHLAGLNEQFF
>TRBV28|TRBD2|few|TRBJ2-1
TGTGCCAGCAGTACATCCGGGACTAGCGATGCGTCTAGGAGTGAGCAGTTCTTC
CASSTSGTSDASRSEQFF
>TRBV9|-|-|TRBJ1-2
TGTGCCAGCAGCGTAGGAGGCGTCTCCTCCGGCTACACCTTC
CASSVGGVSSGYTF
>TRBV9|TRBD1|once|TRBJ1-5
TGTGCCAGCAGCGGAACAGGGGATCGGAATCAGCCCCAGCATTTT
CASSGTGDRNQPQHF
>TRBV19|-|-|TRBJ2-3
TGTGCCAGTACCCCCTGGGGAGACGGGGGAACAGATACGCAGTATTTT
CASTPWGDGGTDTQYF
>TRBV28|-|-|TRBJ2-7
TGTGCCAGCAGTTTACCGGGACAAGGACCCTACGAGCAGTACTTC
CASSLPGQGPYEQYF
>TRBV6-1|TRBD1|few|TRBJ1-1
TGTGCCAGCAGTGCCGGACAGGGCACTGAAGCTTTCTTT
CASSAGQGTEAFF
>TRBV5-1|-|-|TRBJ2-4
TGCGCCAGCAGTTACAGGGTGGAGTCCCGACTGGCCAAAAACATTCAGTACTTC
CASSYRVESRLAKNIQYF
>TRBV10-3|TRBD2|-|TRBJ2-7
TGTGCCATCAGTGAGCCTAGGGCGGGAGCCGAGCAGTACTTC
CAISEPRAGAEQYF
>TRBV27|-|few|TRBJ1-5
TGTGCCAGCAGTCCCTGGACCGCCCAGGGGAATCAGCCCCAGCATTTT
CASSPWTAQGNQPQHF
>TRBV2|TRBD1|-|TRBJ2-1
TGTGCCAGCAGCCTCAACAGGGGGCCCGCAGATGAGCAGTTCTTC
CASSLNRGPADEQFF
>TRBV29-1|TRBD1|-|TRBJ1-2
TGCAGCGTACTCGTGACAGGGGGTGGCTACACCTTC
CSVLVTGGGYTF
>TRBV7-6|TRBD1|-|TRBJ1-4
TGTGCCAGCAGCCCCGGGACAGGGATTAATGAAAAACTGTTTTTT
CASSPGTGINEKLFF
>TRBV19|TRBD1|-|TRBJ1-2
TGTGCCAGTAGTCCGGGACAGGGGAGCAACTATGGCTACACCTTC
CASSPGQGSNYGYTF
>TRBV7-9|TRBD1|few|TRBJ2-7
TGTTCCAGCAGACCGGGACAGAACGACCCCTACGAGCAGTACTTC
CSSRPGQNDPYEQYF